The 3 T cell receptor beta chains listed next were all sequenced from one sample in a study of shared clonotypes between healthy human individuals. The protocol was immunoSEQ multiplex PCR, while the TCRdb copy is restricted to in-frame clones and leaves out a portion. There are 800,000 to 1,200,000 clones in the sample; approximately 80% occur only once, and around 0.47% lies in the top ten. The sample comprised memory CD4+ T cells from PBMCs. This sample's subset: CD45RA-negative fraction. All receptors derive from a man in his late teens or twenties in good health. Some clones in this sample may be carry-over from other donors' samples.

This sequence joins TRBV23-1 and TRBJ1-5, with 7 bases identical to TRBD1. TRBV23-1 falls under the ORF class, with uncertain function. CDR3 length: 16 residues. J lost 0 bases, V lost 4 bases, and 6 bases had no gene match. Here the CDR3 DNA reads TGCGCCAGCAGTCGCTGGGACAGATATAGCAATCAGCCCCAGCATTTT. Amino acids: CASSRWDRYSNQPQHF.

The genes are TRBV5-1 and TRBJ2-2; D could derive from TRBD1 or TRBD2 (5 bases each). Per germline, CDR1 SGHRS and CDR2 YFSETQ. V lost 4 bases and J lost 7, with 14 bases in between. The CDR3 sequence is 14 residues long. The chain's CDR3 is CASSEGPLGGELFF. CDR3 DNA: TGCGCCAGCAGCGAGGGACCATTAGGCGGGGAGCTGTTTTTT. The full variable domain, in which reference TRBV5-1 and TRBJ2-2 provide the parts outside the CDR3, is KAGVTQTPRYLIKTRGQQVTLSCSPISGHRSVSWYQQTPGQGLQFLFEYFSETQRNKGNFPGRFSGRQFSNSRSEMNVSTLELGDSALYLCASSEGPLGGELFFGEGSRLTVL.

Ten or more counts support this clone. The chain has TRBV6-1 and TRBJ2-7; the match to TRBD1 covers 12 bases. V lost 3 bases to trimming and J lost 3 bases; unmatched junction nucleotides: 9. This CDR3 has 17 residues. The germline V gene has CDR1 MNHNS and CDR2 SASEGT. This chain's CDR3 is CASSEAGDRGPNYEQYF. Here the CDR3 DNA reads TGTGCCAGCAGTGAGGCGGGGGACAGGGGGCCTAACTACGAGCAGTACTTC.